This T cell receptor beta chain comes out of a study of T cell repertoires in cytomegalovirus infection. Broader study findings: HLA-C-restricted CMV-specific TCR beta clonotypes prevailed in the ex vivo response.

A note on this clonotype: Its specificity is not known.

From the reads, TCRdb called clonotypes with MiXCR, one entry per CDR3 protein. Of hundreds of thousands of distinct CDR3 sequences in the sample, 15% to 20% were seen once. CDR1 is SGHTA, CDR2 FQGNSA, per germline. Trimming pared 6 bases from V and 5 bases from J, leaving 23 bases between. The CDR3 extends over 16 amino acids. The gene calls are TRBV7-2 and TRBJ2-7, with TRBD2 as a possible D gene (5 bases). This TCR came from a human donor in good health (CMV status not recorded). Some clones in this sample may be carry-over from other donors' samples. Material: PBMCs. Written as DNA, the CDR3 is TGTGCCAGCAGTCCGAGTCTTACGCGAGCGGATAACGAGCAGTACGTC. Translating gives CASSPSLTRADNEQYV.